This T cell receptor (beta chain) was identified during a study of T-cell memory formation after mild COVID-19. This clonotype was picked up one time. The target antigen is unknown. CDR3 size: 14 residues. Germline values: CDR1 LGHNA, CDR2 YSLEER. With 1 base clipped from V and 7 bases from J, the junction kept 6 bases outside the gene matches. Via MiXCR, TCRdb re-called the 5' RACE reads, giving one row per CDR3 protein. In the table there are fewer than 300,000 distinct CDR3 sequences, 16% of which are singletons. Broader study findings: CD4+ contracting clones were mainly CM and EM; CD8+ ones, EMRA.

The chain carries TRBV4-3 and TRBJ2-7; 8 positions agree with TRBD2. The source of this sequence is a man aged 18 to 30 who had mild COVID-19 (a few samples of this study predate the infection). Cell type and time point are not known. Sequenced input: PBMCs or a T cell subset sorted from them (not recorded which). The DNA of the CDR3 is TGCGCCAGCAGCCAAGCAGGACGGGGGGGGGAGCAGTACTTC. Its translation: CASSQAGRGGEQYF.